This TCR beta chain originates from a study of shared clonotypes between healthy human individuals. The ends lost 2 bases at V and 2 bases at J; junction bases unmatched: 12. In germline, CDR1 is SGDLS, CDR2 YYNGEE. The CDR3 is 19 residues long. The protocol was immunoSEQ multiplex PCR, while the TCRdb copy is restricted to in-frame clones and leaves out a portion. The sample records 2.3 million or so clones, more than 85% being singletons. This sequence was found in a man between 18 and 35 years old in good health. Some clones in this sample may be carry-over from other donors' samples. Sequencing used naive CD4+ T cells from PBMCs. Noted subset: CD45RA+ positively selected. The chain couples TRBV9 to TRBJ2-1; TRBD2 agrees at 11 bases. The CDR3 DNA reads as TGTGCCAGCAGCGTGAGGGGGCTAGCGGGAGGAACCCCCTACAATGAGCAGTTCTTC. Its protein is CASSVRGLAGGTPYNEQFF.